This T cell receptor beta chain was retrieved from a study of T cell clonality in common variable immunodeficiency. CVID subjects were some 15 female and about 29 male, aged about 9 to 65. This CDR3 contains 17 residues. Germline V gene data show CDR1 as DFQATT and CDR2 as SNEGSKA (reference sequence). V gave up 0 bases and J gave up 6 bases, with 21 bases separating them. Study-wide results and limits: Common variable immunodeficiency TCR beta sequences reportedly had fewer deletions and N-nucleotide insertions. Shared TCRbeta clones were fewer between CVID subjects than controls. CVID subjects had higher TCRbeta clonality than healthy controls, most marked in about a third.

Equal genomic DNA amounts from CVID and control samples were sequenced. Produced via immunoSEQ multiplex PCR; TCRdb's table is partial and in-frame only. The repertoire shows roughly 7,400 clones, none seen only once; the top ten take approximately 21%. In this sample, this clone is medium-sized. Its antigen is not known. The read halts 3 residues ahead of the CDR3 end, with the missing end drawn from the germline J gene. The sample was peripheral blood mononuclear cells. The TCR originated in a human donor with common variable immunodeficiency. The genes are TRBV20-1 and TRBJ2-1; D uncertain. The CDR3: CSARDFQKAGTINEQFF. Partial CDR3 DNA: TGCAGTGCTAGAGATTTCCAGAAGGCTGGCACAATCAATGAG.